This T cell receptor beta chain emerged from a study of blood T cell repertoires in COVID-19. For the study at large: Samples taken during acute and convalescent COVID-19 were collected in the United States, Italy and Spain. In each case, the material was cDNA or gDNA derived from T cells, B-cell-depleted T cells, or PBMCs.

This CDR3 has 15 residues. The V end was cut by 7 bases, the J end by 2 bases, with 12 bases between. Germline V lookup: CDR1 SNHLY, CDR2 FYNNEI. Source study methods: The assay estimated nucleated cells by amplifying reference gene primers. Data came from immunoSEQ multiplex PCR; TCRdb stores just in-frame clones and leaves some out. That table gives V, J and clone size, and the DNA gave D and trimming. The sample records approximately 300,000 clones, about 86% being singletons. The rearrangement joins TRBV2 to TRBJ2-6; possible D gene TRBD1, 5 bases. The sequence came from a woman between 45 and 60 years old with acute or convalescent COVID-19. Sequencing input: peripheral blood. Here the CDR3 DNA reads TGTGCCAGCAACGTGGGGCTTACTGGGGCCAACGTCCTGACTTTC. It translates to CASNVGLTGANVLTF.